Presented here are 5 T cell receptor beta chains from one specimen sequenced in a study of T-cell reconstitution after alpha-beta-depleted transplantation in children. Using unique molecular identifiers, the investigators prepared the TCRbeta library. TCRdb fed the PCR reads into MiXCR, producing one record per CDR3 protein. The data hold about 420,000 distinct CDR3 sequences, with around 15% observed a single time. Material: PBMCs, mostly from graft donor cells, obtained 360 days after TCRalphabeta/CD19-depleted stem cell transplant. These receptors all come from a boy younger than two who had a stem cell transplant for Wiskott-Aldrich syndrome, so the T cells may come from the graft donor.

The CDR3 DNA is TGTGCCAGCAGTTTAGGGCAGGGGGCGGTGGGGGCCAACGTCCTGACTTTC. This translates into CASSLGQGAVGANVLTF. This chain links TRBV12-3 or TRBV12-4 with TRBJ2-6; 8 bases align to TRBD1. This CDR3 contains 17 residues. Trimming at V came to 1 base and at J to 4 bases, leaving 6 bases not matched to a gene.

This clonotype has only a few counts. This chain links TRBV20-1 with TRBJ2-5; the D gene is possibly TRBD2 (5 bases). CDR3 length: 10 residues. Germline V gives CDR1 DFQATT, CDR2 SNEGSKA (reference sequence). V was clipped by 6 bases and J by 5 bases, with 7 bases between them. The CDR3, as DNA: TGCAGTGCACAGCGGGAGACCCAGTACTTC. Its protein product is CSAQRETQYF.

CDR3 protein: CASSSWPRGSTDTQYF. In nucleotides, the CDR3 is TGTGCCAGCAGCTCCTGGCCCAGGGGGAGCACAGATACGCAGTATTTT. The rearrangement uses TRBV7-9 and TRBJ2-3; 7 nucleotides line up with TRBD1. V was pared by 4 bases and J by 0 bases, with 7 bases of the junction left unmatched. CDR3 length equals 16 residues. From germline, CDR1 is SEHNR and CDR2 FQNEAQ (reference sequence).

The V gene is TRBV15, the J gene TRBJ2-7; D may correspond to TRBD1 or TRBD2 (5 bases each). Germline CDR1 is LNHNV and CDR2 is YYDKDF (reference sequence). Trimming removed 0 bases from V and 2 bases from J, with 11 bases in between. The CDR3 is 15 residues long. The DNA of the CDR3 is TGTGCCACCAGCAGAGATCGGCCGGGACCCTACGAGCAGTACTTC. It translates to CATSRDRPGPYEQYF.

This clonotype was recorded a few times. The V call is TRBV6-5, the J call TRBJ1-1; TRBD1 matches 7 bases. The CDR3 covers 15 residues. V trimming: 6 bases; J trimming: 3 bases; junction bases outside the gene matches: 10. From germline, CDR1 is MNHEY and CDR2 SVGAGI. Here the CDR3 DNA reads TGTGCCAGCAGCTATGGACCAGGGGGTTACACTGAAGCTTTCTTT. Amino acid sequence: CASSYGPGGYTEAFF.